Listed below are T cell receptor beta chains from one sample, sequenced in a study of cytomegalovirus exposure and HLA in healthy donors. Generated by immunoSEQ multiplex PCR, the TCRdb table keeps only in-frame clones and is missing some. The sample contains approximately 210,000 clones, roughly four fifths of which appear only once. The sequencing input was PBMCs. Receptors originate from a man younger than 35 in good health and CMV-seronegative. The CDR3 runs from the conserved cysteine through the conserved F or W. A D gene is named only where the DNA matches it firmly. Rows give clone size only sometimes, using once, few, many, or a class for an expanded clone.

V,size,J,D,DNA,CDR3
TRBV4-1,NA,TRBJ2-5,TRBD1,TGCGCCAGCAGCCAAGACGGGACAGGGCAAGAGACCCAGTACTTC,CASSQDGTGQETQYF
TRBV5-1,few,TRBJ1-2,TRBD1,TGCGCCAGCTCCCCCGGACAGGGTTTGGGCTACACCTTC,CASSPGQGLGYTF
TRBV29-1,NA,TRBJ1-4,NA,TGCAGCGTTGAAGAAGGTCGGGGAGGAGACGAAAAACTGTTTTTT,CSVEEGRGGDEKLFF
TRBV2,NA,TRBJ2-7,NA,TGTGCCGGCGGAGCCAGTGGCTACGAGCAGTACTTC,CAGGASGYEQYF
TRBV28,NA,TRBJ2-7,NA,TGTGCCAGCAGTTTTGTAGGGGCAGAACCCTACGAGCAGTACTTC,CASSFVGAEPYEQYF
TRBV5-1,NA,TRBJ2-7,TRBD2,TGCGCCAGCAGCTTCAAGCGGGAGAGTTACGAGCAGTACTTC,CASSFKRESYEQYF
TRBV11-3,once,TRBJ2-1,TRBD2,TGTGCCAGCAGCTTAGAGCCCGGACTAGCTGAGTTCTTC,CASSLEPGLAEFF
TRBV14,few,TRBJ1-3,NA,TGTGCCAGCAGCCAGGGCTCCGTCTCTGGAAACACCATATATTTT,CASSQGSVSGNTIYF
TRBV12-5,NA,TRBJ2-7,NA,TGTGCTAGTGGTTTGGTTTCGGGGATTTTGTTGGGGATGGCCTCCTACGAGCAGTACTTC,CASGLVSGILLGMASYEQYF
TRBV5-1,NA,TRBJ1-1,NA,TGCGCCAGCAGCTTAGGTCCGGGAGCTATGAACACTGAAGCTTTCTTT,CASSLGPGAMNTEAFF
TRBV5-1,NA,TRBJ2-5,NA,TGCGCCAGTAGACTTCAGGCAGGGCAAGAGACCCAGTACTTC,CASRLQAGQETQYF
TRBV7-2,NA,TRBJ2-3,NA,TGTGCCAGCAGCTTGAGACAGGCAACGGGGGATACGCAGTATTTT,CASSLRQATGDTQYF
TRBV5-6,NA,TRBJ1-2,NA,TGTGCCAGCAGCCCCCCGACAGGTTCGAATGGCTACACCTTC,CASSPPTGSNGYTF
TRBV7-5,NA,TRBJ2-7,NA,TGTGCCAGAAGCTCCCGGACTAGCGGGGCCTACGAGCAGTACTTC,CARSSRTSGAYEQYF
TRBV28,NA,TRBJ2-5,NA,TGTGCCAGCAGTTTGGGGGTCTGGGGGGGCCCCCAAGAGACCCAGTACTTC,CASSLGVWGGPQETQYF
TRBV6-1,NA,TRBJ1-2,NA,TGTGCCAGCAGAGACAGCTTTCTCTATGGCTACACCTTC,CASRDSFLYGYTF
TRBV7-9,NA,TRBJ2-3,NA,TGTGCCAGCAGCTTAGTTTCGTTTGAGGCAGATACGCAGTATTTT,CASSLVSFEADTQYF
TRBV18,NA,TRBJ2-3,NA,TGTGCCAGCTCACCACCAAGGCTACCTGCGGGCACAGATACGCAGTATTTT,CASSPPRLPAGTDTQYF
TRBV7-9,NA,TRBJ2-1,TRBD2,TGTGCCAGCAGCCGGGGACTAGCGGATTACAATGAACAGTTCTTC,CASSRGLADYNEQFF
TRBV9,NA,TRBJ2-5,NA,TGTGCCAGCAGCGTATCCAGGGCGTCGGGGACCCAGTACTTC,CASSVSRASGTQYF
TRBV10-3,NA,TRBJ2-7,TRBD2,TGTGCCATCAATTCCGGGACTAGCGGCTACGAGCAGTACTTC,CAINSGTSGYEQYF
TRBV19,NA,TRBJ1-2,TRBD1,TGTGCCAGTAGTATTCAGGGGGACTATGGCTACACCTTC,CASSIQGDYGYTF
TRBV19,once,TRBJ2-1,TRBD2,TGTGCCAGTAGTATAGTAGCGGGAGGTCGCTCCTACAATGAGCAGTTCTTC,CASSIVAGGRSYNEQFF
TRBV11-2,once,TRBJ1-1,NA,TGTGCCAGCAGCTTAGGAAGCTGGGCTGGTAACACTGAAGCTTTCTTT,CASSLGSWAGNTEAFF